This TCR beta chain comes out of a study of T-cell memory formation after mild COVID-19 (dated by TCRdb to the early 2020s). Concerning the study at large: Most TCR sequence clusters were specific to one of the two donors. In a couple of donors, T-cell clones that expanded and contracted after mild COVID-19 were tracked by sequencing TCRalpha and TCRbeta repertoires over time. The cohort was made up of two young adult volunteers, one female and one male, who were previously healthy.

For this clonotype: Its antigen target is currently unknown. No much larger clone exists at a distance of one base, and base qualities are not known.

PBMCs were isolated by Ficoll-Paque density gradient centrifugation. The germline V gene (reference sequence) specifies LGHDT as CDR1 and YNNKEL as CDR2. The trim is 5 bases for V and 4 bases for J, with a gap of 8 bases between the germline ends. Including cysteine and phenylalanine, the CDR3 has 12 amino acids. Only the CDR3 DNA is retained, 36 bases long and in frame from the first base. Overall study results and their limits: Contracting CD4+ clones were located mainly in the CM and EM memory subsets, whereas CD8+ clones were found to be enriched in EMRA. Some responding clones were detected in pre-infection memory, which suggested that pre-existing cross-reactive memory T cells had joined the SARS-CoV-2 response. Clones that contracted from day 15 to 85 showed balanced CD4/CD8 phenotypes, whereas a second wave of clones that expanded from day 15 to 37 leaned towards CD4+. Only a couple of mild cases were covered in the study, and larger cohorts including severe cases with pre-infection samples were considered necessary. SARS-CoV-2 specificity of the second-wave clones peaking on day 37 was not confirmed.

The instrument was an Illumina NovaSeq 6000. cDNA libraries for TCRalpha and TCRbeta were prepared by 5'RACE using constant-segment primers, with sample barcodes and unique molecular identifiers added. RNA was extracted from every sample with Trizol reagent. The libraries were amplified in two PCR steps, and the second step added a second sample barcode and Illumina TruSeq adapters. Sequencing of the libraries was done on an Illumina NovaSeq, producing 2 x 150 bp paired-end reads. The paper's processing steps were these. The reads were demultiplexed and collapsed into UMI-guided consensus sequences using migec v1.2.7. Using mixcr v2.1.11, UMI consensuses were aligned to TRA and TRB V and J templates and then assembled into clonotypes. A clonotype was counted as expanded or contracted only when both edgeR and NoisET called the clonotype significant, with the noise models trained on biological replicates. edgeR calls used a false discovery rate-adjusted p below 0.01 and a log2 fold-change threshold of 1. PCA with hierarchical clustering of max-normalized trajectories of the 1000 most abundant clonotypes was used as exploratory dynamics analysis. Separately sequenced CD4+ and CD8+ repertoires were used to assign a CD4 or CD8 phenotype to each responding clone. TCRdb redid the processing of the public reads, applying fastp at Q25 and MiXCR, and retained in-frame beta chains. CDR3 protein sequences are deduplicated, and each keeps its most common genes and DNA. The V and J calls were determined by TCRdb, not by the authors. In this sample the table shows 260,000 or so distinct CDR3 sequences, roughly a sixth of which occur a single time. Around 21% of the sample lies in the top ten.

Sequenced: PBMCs or a T cell subset sorted from them (not recorded which). This sequence originates from a young man who had mild COVID-19 (a few samples of this study predate the infection). The sample titles of this study are shuffled in the database, so cell type and time point are left out; the donor was told from shared clones. The chain is made from TRBV3-1 and TRBJ1-2; no D gene is confidently identified. The nucleotide sequence reads as follows: TGTGCCAGCAGCGACCGCCCCTATGGCTACACCTTC. The encoded protein is CASSDRPYGYTF.